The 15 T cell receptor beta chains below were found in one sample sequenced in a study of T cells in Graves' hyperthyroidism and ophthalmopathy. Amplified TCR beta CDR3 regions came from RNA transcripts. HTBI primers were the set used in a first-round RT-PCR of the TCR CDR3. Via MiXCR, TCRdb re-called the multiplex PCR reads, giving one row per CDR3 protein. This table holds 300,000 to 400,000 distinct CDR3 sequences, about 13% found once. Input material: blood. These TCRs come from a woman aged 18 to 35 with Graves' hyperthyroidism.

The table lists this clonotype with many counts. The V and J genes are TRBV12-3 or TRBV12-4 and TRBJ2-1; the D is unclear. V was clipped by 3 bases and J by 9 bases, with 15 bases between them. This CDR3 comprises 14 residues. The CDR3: CASSFPPGGGEQFF. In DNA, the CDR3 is TGTGCCAGCAGTTTCCCTCCGGGCGGTGGTGAGCAGTTCTTC.

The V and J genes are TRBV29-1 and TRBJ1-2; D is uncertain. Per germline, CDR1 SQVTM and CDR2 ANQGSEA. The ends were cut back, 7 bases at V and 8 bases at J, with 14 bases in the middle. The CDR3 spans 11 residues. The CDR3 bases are TGCAGCGCTATAGATACGGGGGGCTACACCTTC. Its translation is CSAIDTGGYTF.

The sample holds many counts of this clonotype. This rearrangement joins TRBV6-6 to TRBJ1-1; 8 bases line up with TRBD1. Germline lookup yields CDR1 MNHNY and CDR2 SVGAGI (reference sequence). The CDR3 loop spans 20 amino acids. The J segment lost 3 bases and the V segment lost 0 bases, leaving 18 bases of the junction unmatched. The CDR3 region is CASSYSEDRVNVLEYTEAFF. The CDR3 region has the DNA TGTGCCAGCAGTTACTCGGAGGACAGGGTTAATGTGTTGGAGTACACTGAAGCTTTCTTT.

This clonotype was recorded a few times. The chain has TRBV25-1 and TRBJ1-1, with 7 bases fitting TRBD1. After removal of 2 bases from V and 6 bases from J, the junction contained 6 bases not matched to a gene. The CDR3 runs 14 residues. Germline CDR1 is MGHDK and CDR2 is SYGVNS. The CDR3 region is CASSERLGGPEAFF. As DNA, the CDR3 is TGTGCCAGCAGTGAACGACTAGGGGGCCCTGAAGCTTTCTTT.

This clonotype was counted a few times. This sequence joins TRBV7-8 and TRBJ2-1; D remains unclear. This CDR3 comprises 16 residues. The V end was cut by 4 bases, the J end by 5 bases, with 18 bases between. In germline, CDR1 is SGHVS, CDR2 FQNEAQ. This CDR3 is CASSSLVWDLNNEQFF. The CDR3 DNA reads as TGTGCCAGCAGCTCCCTAGTGTGGGATTTAAACAATGAGCAGTTCTTC.

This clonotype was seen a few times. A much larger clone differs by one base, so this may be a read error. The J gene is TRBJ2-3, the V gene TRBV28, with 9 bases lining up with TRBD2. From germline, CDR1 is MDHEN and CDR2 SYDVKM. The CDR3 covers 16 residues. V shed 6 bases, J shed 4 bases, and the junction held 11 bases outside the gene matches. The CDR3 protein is CASSSGVAGVADTQYF. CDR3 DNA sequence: TGTGCCAGCAGCAGCGGGGTAGCGGGAGTGGCAGATACGCAGTATTTT.

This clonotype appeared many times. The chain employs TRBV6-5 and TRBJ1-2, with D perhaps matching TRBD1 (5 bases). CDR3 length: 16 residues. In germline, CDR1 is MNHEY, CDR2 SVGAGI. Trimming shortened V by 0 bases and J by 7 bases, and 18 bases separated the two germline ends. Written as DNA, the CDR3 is TGTGCCAGCAGTTACTCCTACCGGGACCCTGAACGTGGCTACACCTTC. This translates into CASSYSYRDPERGYTF.

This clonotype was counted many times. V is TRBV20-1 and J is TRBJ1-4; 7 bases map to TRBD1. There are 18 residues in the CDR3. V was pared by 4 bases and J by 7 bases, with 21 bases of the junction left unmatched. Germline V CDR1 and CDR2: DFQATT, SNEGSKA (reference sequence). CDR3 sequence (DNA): TGCAGTGCTAAAAGGACGGGGACAGCTGATACATGGGGTGAAAAACTGTTTTTT. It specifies CSAKRTGTADTWGEKLFF.

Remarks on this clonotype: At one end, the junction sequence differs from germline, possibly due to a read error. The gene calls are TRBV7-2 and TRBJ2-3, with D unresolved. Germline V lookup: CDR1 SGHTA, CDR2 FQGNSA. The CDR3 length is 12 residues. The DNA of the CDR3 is TGTGCCAGCAGCTTGGAAACAGATGCGCAGTATTTT. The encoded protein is CASSLETDAQYF. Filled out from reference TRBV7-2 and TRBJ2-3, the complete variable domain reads GAGVSQSPSNKVTEKGKDVELRCDPISGHTALYWYRQSLGQGLEFLIYFQGNSAPDKSGLPSDRFSAERTGGSVSTLTIQRTQQEDSAVYLCASSLETDAQYFGPGTRLTVL.

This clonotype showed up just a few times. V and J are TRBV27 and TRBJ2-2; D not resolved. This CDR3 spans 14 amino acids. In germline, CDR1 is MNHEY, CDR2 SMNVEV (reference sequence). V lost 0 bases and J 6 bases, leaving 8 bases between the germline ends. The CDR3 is CASSLSPWSGELFF. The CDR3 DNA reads TGTGCCAGCAGTTTATCCCCGTGGTCCGGGGAGCTGTTTTTT.

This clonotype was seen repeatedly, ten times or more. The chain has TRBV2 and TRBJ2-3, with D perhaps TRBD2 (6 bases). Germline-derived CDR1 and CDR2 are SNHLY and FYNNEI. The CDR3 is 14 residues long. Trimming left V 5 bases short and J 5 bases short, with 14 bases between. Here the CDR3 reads CASSRLEGKDTQYF. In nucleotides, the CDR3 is TGTGCCAGCAGTCGCCTGGAGGGGAAAGATACGCAGTATTTT.

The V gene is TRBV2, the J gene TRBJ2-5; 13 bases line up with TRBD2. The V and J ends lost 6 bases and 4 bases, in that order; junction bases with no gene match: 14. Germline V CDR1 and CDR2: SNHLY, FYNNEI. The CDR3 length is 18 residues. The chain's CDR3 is CASSAATSGGAGRETQYF. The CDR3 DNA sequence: TGTGCCAGCAGCGCCGCAACTAGCGGGGGGGCCGGGAGAGAGACCCAGTACTTC.

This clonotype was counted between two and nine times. CDR3 loop: CASSGTGDYEQYF. The CDR3 region has the DNA TGTGCCAGCTCTGGGACAGGGGACTACGAGCAGTACTTC. The chain has TRBV27 and TRBJ2-7; 10 bases are a match to TRBD1. CDR1 is MNHEY, CDR2 SMNVEV, per germline (reference sequence). This CDR3 is 13 amino acids long. V lost 8 bases, J lost 3 bases, and 4 bases stayed unmatched.

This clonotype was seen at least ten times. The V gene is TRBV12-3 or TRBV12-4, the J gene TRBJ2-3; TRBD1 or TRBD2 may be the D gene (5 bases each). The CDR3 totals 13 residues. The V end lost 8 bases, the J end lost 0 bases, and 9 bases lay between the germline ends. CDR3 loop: CASSGASTDTQYF. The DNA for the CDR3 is TGTGCCAGCTCCGGGGCTAGCACAGATACGCAGTATTTT.

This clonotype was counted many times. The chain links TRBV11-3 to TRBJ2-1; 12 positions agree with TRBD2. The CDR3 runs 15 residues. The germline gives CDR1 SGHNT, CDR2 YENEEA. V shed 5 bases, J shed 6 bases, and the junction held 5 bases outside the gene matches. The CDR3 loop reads CASSATSGGGNEQFF. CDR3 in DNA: TGTGCCAGCAGCGCGACTAGCGGGGGTGGCAATGAGCAGTTCTTC.